Given below is one T cell receptor beta chain in context. Assay: immunoSEQ multiplex PCR; the TCRdb copy retains only in-frame clones and omits some. Of about 280,000 clones detected, roughly 91% appear once; the ten largest clones hold approximately 10%. This entry is derived from a study of blood T cell repertoires in COVID-19. The wider study: The cDNA or gDNA used as material had been derived from T cells, B-cell-depleted T cells, or PBMCs.

V shed 0 bases and J 2 bases; nucleotides not matched to a gene: 5. The germline gives CDR1 SGHDT, CDR2 YYEEEE. The CDR3 covers 16 residues. The sample taken for sequencing was peripheral blood. The TCR was taken from a woman aged 25 to 45 with COVID-19, enrolled during active disease. The chain carries TRBV5-6 and TRBJ2-5; 9 bases are a match to TRBD1. CDR3 amino acids: CASSLVGGQGQETQYF. CDR3 coding DNA: TGTGCCAGCAGCTTGGTGGGGGGACAGGGACAAGAGACCCAGTACTTC.